The 2 T cell receptor beta chains presented below share a single source sample, sequenced in a study of cytomegalovirus exposure and HLA in healthy donors. The study ran its PCR with 60 Vbeta and 13 Jbeta primers. TCRdb's table, derived via immunoSEQ multiplex PCR, lists solely in-frame clones and lacks some. The repertoire holds 90,000 to 110,000 clones, 69% seen once, with approximately 3% in the top ten. The sample comprised PBMCs. Receptor source: a man aged 25-45 years in good health and CMV-seronegative.

The genes are TRBV7-2 and TRBJ2-6; D ambiguous. The CDR3 spans 15 residues. The V end lost 1 base, the J end lost 0 bases, and 4 bases lay between the germline ends. The germline V gene has CDR1 SGHTA and CDR2 FQGNSA. The CDR3 DNA is TGTGCCAGCAGCTTAGGGAGCTCTGGGGCCAACGTCCTGACTTTC. Its translation is CASSLGSSGANVLTF. Together with reference TRBV7-2 and TRBJ2-6, the CDR3 gives the full variable domain: GAGVSQSPSNKVTEKGKDVELRCDPISGHTALYWYRQSLGQGLEFLIYFQGNSAPDKSGLPSDRFSAERTGGSVSTLTIQRTQQEDSAVYLCASSLGSSGANVLTFGAGSRLTVL.

Concerning this clone itself: The germline gene is not matched at one end of the junction; a read error may be the cause. The chain joins TRBV7-7 to TRBJ2-5, with D maybe TRBD1 (5 bases). There are 14 residues in the CDR3. Germline V gene sequence: CDR1 SSHAT, CDR2 FNYEAQ (reference sequence). CDR3 in DNA: TGTGCTAGCAGCTTATCAGGGCTCGGGGAGACCCAGTACTTC. As protein: CASSLSGLGETQYF.